This TCR beta chain is from a study of cytomegalovirus exposure and HLA in healthy donors. This clone has just a few counts. Its antigen is currently unknown. The CDR3 spans 16 residues. Trimming took 4 bases from V and 0 from J; bases not matched to a gene: 4. In germline, CDR1 is MGHDK, CDR2 SYGVNS. Study results and caveats: When a later analysis was performed, an Asian-associated ancestry cluster reportedly had fewer N-insertions than the roughly 640-donor mean.

The PCR ran on 60 Vbeta and 13 Jbeta primers. Here immunoSEQ multiplex PCR was the method, and the copy in TCRdb shows in-frame clones only, minus some. The table records approximately 150,000 clones, roughly 80% of them present only once. The V call is TRBV25-1, the J call TRBJ2-2, with TRBD1 identical over 8 bases. The sequence derives from a human donor in good health. Sequenced sample: PBMCs. The chain's CDR3 is CASSGGTGSNTGELFF. The CDR3 nucleotides are TGTGCCAGCAGTGGGGGGACAGGTTCGAACACCGGGGAGCTGTTTTTT.